Shown below are 10 T cell receptor beta chains from a single sample sequenced in a study of T cell responses to AZD1222 COVID-19 vaccine. The repertoire was sequenced with immunoSEQ multiplex PCR; TCRdb's copy has only in-frame clones and lacks some. The sample has tens of thousands of clones; about 93% are singletons. This sample comprised peripheral blood, obtained 28 days after the second AZD1222 dose. The receptors were sampled from an adult who received the AZD1222 COVID-19 vaccine.

This CDR3 is CSVGTGDNSPLHF. The CDR3 nucleotides are TGCAGCGTCGGGACAGGGGATAATTCACCCCTCCACTTT. The rearrangement joins TRBV29-1 to TRBJ1-6; 10 nucleotides agree with TRBD1. The germline CDR1 and CDR2 sequences are SQVTM and ANQGSEA. The CDR3 loop spans 13 amino acids. The V and J ends lost 6 bases and 5 bases, in that order; junction bases with no gene match: 1.

The chain is built from TRBV29-1 and TRBJ1-2; the D is unclear. The CDR3 totals 13 residues. The V gene's germline CDR1 is SQVTM and CDR2 ANQGSEA. With 7 bases removed from V and 5 bases from J, the gap between germline ends came to 17 bases. The CDR3, as DNA: TGCAGCGCCCCGGCCGGCGGTCTTTATGGCTACACCTTC. Its protein product is CSAPAGGLYGYTF. Using reference TRBV29-1 and TRBJ1-2 for the parts outside the CDR3, the full variable domain is SAVISQKPSRDICQRGTSLTIQCQVDSQVTMMFWYRQQPGQSLTLIATANQGSEATYESGFVIDKFPISRPNLTFSTLTVSNMSPEDSSIYLCSAPAGGLYGYTFGSGTRLTVV.

In DNA form, the CDR3 reads TGTGCCCGCTCCGGGACAGGGGGGTCAAATGGCTACACCTTC. It specifies CARSGTGGSNGYTF. The V call is TRBV30, the J call TRBJ1-2; 11 bases match TRBD1. Germline lookup yields CDR1 GTSNPN and CDR2 SVGIG (reference sequence). The CDR3 spans 14 residues. V was pared by 8 bases and J by 6 bases, with 11 bases of the junction left unmatched.

This chain joins TRBV11-2 and TRBJ2-1; D uncertain. The CDR3 length is 16 residues. CDR1 and CDR2 (germline): SGHAT, FQNNGV. The V gene lost 6 bases and the J gene lost 8 bases, with 23 bases spanning the gap. This chain's CDR3 is CASSGLVSGQFYEQFF. In nucleotides, the CDR3 is TGTGCCAGCAGTGGCTTAGTAAGTGGGCAGTTCTATGAGCAGTTCTTC.

The genes are TRBV9 and TRBJ1-2; D perhaps matches TRBD1 (5 bases). The germline gives CDR1 SGDLS, CDR2 YYNGEE. V shed 4 bases and J shed 4 bases, with 14 bases lying between them. This CDR3 is built from 14 residues. The CDR3 protein is CASSPRRVGYGYTF. In DNA, the CDR3 is TGTGCCAGCAGCCCCCGCAGGGTTGGCTATGGCTACACCTTC.

The chain carries TRBV30 and TRBJ2-1, with TRBD1 identical over 7 bases. The V and J ends lost 1 base and 7 bases, in that order; junction bases with no gene match: 7. The germline V gene has CDR1 GTSNPN and CDR2 SVGIG (reference sequence). The CDR3 totals 14 residues. In DNA, the CDR3 is TGTGCCTGGAGTGCCCTCGACAGGGAGAATGAGCAGTTCTTC. Its protein is CAWSALDRENEQFF.

V and J are TRBV19 and TRBJ1-5; 8 nucleotides align to TRBD1. The trim removed 2 bases at V and 3 bases at J, leaving 6 bases unmatched. Per germline, CDR1 LNHDA and CDR2 SQIVND (reference sequence). CDR3 length: 16 residues. CDR3 sequence reads: CASSITRTGINQPQHF. The CDR3 DNA is TGTGCCAGTAGTATAACCCGGACAGGGATCAATCAGCCCCAGCATTTT.

This sequence joins TRBV30 and TRBJ2-3, with TRBD1 matching 7 bases. The junction had 7 bases not matched to a gene; V was cut back by 2 bases and J by 5 bases. The CDR3 has 14 amino acids. Looked up from germline, CDR1 is GTSNPN and CDR2 is SVGIG (reference sequence). Written as DNA, the CDR3 is TGTGCCTGGAGTCTGAGGGGGCTCGTAGATACGCAGTATTTT. It encodes CAWSLRGLVDTQYF. Using reference TRBV30 and TRBJ2-3 for the parts outside the CDR3, the full variable domain is SQTIHQWPATLVQPVGSPLSLECTVEGTSNPNLYWYRQAAGRGLQLLFYSVGIGQISSEVPQNLSASRPQDRQFILSSKKLLLSDSGFYLCAWSLRGLVDTQYFGPGTRLTVL.

The count of this clone is one. The gene calls are TRBV6-5 and TRBJ2-7, with TRBD2 matching 12 bases. The germline CDR1 and CDR2 sequences are MNHEY and SVGAGI. The CDR3 is 15 residues long. V dropped 6 bases and J dropped 9; count of bases not matched to a gene: 12. CDR3 region: CASRPTSGGPQWQYF. The DNA for the CDR3 is TGTGCCAGCAGACCCACTAGCGGGGGGCCCCAGTGGCAGTACTTC.

CDR3: CASSLAWTDNEKLFF. The CDR3 bases are TGTGCCAGCAGCTTAGCCTGGACAGATAATGAAAAACTGTTTTTT. This chain connects TRBV7-9 to TRBJ1-4; maybe TRBD1 (6 bases). CDR1 is SEHNR, CDR2 FQNEAQ, per germline (reference sequence). The CDR3 covers 15 residues. Trimming stripped 0 bases from V and 4 bases from J, with 9 bases between. Variable domain in full (rest from reference TRBV7-9 and TRBJ1-4): DTGVSQNPRHKITKRGQNVTFRCDPISEHNRLYWYRQTLGQGPEFLTYFQNEAQLEKSRLLSDRFSAERPKGSFSTLEIQRTEQGDSAMYLCASSLAWTDNEKLFFGSGTQLSVL.